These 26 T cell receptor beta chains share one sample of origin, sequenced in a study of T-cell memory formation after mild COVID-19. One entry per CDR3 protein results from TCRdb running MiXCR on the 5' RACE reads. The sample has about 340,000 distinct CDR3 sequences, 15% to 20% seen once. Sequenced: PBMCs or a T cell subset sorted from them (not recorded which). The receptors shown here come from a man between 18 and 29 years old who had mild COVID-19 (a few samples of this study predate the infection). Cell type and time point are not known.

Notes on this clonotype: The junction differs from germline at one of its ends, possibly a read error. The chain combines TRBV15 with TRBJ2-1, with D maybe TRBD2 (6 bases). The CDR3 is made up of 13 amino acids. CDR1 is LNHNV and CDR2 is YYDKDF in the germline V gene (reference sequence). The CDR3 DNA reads TGTGCCACCAGCCGACCGGAGGGAAGTGAGAAGTTCTTC. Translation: CATSRPEGSEKFF. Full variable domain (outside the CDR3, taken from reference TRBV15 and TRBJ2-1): DAMVIQNPRYQVTQFGKPVTLSCSQTLNHNVMYWYQQKSSQAPKLLFHYYDKDFNNEADTPDNFQSRRPNTSFCFLDIRSPGLGDTAMYLCATSRPEGSEKFFGPGTRLTVL.

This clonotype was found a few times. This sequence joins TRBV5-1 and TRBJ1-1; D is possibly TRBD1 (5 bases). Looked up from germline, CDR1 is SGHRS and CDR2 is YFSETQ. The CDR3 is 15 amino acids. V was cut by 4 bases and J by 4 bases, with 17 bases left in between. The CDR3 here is CASSQGTSAGTEAFF. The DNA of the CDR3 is TGCGCCAGCAGCCAAGGGACCTCTGCCGGCACTGAAGCTTTCTTT.

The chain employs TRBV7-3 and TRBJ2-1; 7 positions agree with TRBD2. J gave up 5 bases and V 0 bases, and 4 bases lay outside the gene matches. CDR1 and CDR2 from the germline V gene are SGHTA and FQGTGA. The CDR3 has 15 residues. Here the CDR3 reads CASSLTRGEHNEQFF. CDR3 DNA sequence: TGTGCCAGCAGCTTAACTCGGGGGGAACACAATGAGCAGTTCTTC.

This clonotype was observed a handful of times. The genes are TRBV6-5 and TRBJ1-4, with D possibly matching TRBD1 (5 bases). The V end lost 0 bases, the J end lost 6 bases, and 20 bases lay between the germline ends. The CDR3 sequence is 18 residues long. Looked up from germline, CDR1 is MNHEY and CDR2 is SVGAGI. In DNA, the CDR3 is TGTGCCAGCAGTTACTCGAGGCTAGGACACCCGAAAGATGAAAAACTGTTTTTT. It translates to CASSYSRLGHPKDEKLFF.

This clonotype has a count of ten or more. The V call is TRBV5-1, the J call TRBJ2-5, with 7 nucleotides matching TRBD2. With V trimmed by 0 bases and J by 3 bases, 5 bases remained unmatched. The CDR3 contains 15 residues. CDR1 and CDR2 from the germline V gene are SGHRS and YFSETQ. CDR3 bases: TGCGCCAGCAGCTTGGACGGTCTAGCGGAAGAGACCCAGTACTTC. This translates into CASSLDGLAEETQYF.

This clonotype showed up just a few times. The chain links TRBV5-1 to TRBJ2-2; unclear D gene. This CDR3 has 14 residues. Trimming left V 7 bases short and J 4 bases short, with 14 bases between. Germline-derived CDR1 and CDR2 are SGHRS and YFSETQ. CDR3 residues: CASLGLSGTGELFF. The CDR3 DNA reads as TGCGCCAGCCTAGGCTTATCGGGCACCGGGGAGCTGTTTTTT.

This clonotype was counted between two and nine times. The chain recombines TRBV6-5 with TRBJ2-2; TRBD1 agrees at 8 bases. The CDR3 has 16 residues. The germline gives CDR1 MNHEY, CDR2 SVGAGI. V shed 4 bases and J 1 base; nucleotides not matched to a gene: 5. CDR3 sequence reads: CASSWLQGENTGELFF. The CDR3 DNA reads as TGTGCCAGCAGTTGGCTACAGGGGGAGAACACCGGGGAGCTGTTTTTT.

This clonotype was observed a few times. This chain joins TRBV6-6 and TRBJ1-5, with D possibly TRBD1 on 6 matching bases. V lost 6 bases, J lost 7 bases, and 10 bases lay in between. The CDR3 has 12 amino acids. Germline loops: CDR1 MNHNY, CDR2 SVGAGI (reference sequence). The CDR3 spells CASRNRVQPQHF. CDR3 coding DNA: TGTGCCAGCAGGAACAGGGTACAGCCCCAGCATTTT.

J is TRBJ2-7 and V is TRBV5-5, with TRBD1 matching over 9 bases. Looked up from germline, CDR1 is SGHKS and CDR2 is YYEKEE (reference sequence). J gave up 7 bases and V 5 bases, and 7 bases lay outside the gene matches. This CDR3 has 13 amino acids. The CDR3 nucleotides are TGTGCCAGCAGTATGGACAGGGGTACAGAGCAGTACTTC. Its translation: CASSMDRGTEQYF. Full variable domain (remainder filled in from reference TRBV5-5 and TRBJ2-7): DAGVTQSPTHLIKTRGQQVTLRCSPISGHKSVSWYQQVLGQGPQFIFQYYEKEERGRGNFPDRFSARQFPNYSSELNVNALLLGDSALYLCASSMDRGTEQYFGPGTRLTVT.

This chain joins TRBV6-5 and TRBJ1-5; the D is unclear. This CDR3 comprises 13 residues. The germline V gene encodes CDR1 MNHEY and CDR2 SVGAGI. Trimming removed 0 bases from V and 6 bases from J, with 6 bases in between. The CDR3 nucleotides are TGTGCCAGCAGTTACTCAGGGTTTCAGCCCCAGCATTTT. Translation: CASSYSGFQPQHF.

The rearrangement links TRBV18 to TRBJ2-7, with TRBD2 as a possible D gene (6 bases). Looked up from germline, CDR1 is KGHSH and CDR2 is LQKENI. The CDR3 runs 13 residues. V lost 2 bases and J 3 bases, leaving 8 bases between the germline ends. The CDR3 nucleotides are TGTGCCAGCTCACCATCGGAGGGCTACGAGCAGTACGTC. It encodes CASSPSEGYEQYV.

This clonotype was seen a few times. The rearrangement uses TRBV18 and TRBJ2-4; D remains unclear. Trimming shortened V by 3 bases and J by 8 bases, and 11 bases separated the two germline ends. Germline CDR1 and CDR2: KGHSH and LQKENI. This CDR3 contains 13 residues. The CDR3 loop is CASSPYSTDIQYF. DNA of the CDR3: TGTGCCAGCTCACCTTACTCGACGGACATTCAGTACTTC.

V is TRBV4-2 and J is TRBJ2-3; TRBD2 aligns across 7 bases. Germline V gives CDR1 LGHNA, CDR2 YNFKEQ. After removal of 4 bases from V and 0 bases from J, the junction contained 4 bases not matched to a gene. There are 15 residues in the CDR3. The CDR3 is CASSRETSSTDTQYF. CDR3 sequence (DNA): TGTGCCAGCAGCCGGGAGACTAGCAGCACAGATACGCAGTATTTT.

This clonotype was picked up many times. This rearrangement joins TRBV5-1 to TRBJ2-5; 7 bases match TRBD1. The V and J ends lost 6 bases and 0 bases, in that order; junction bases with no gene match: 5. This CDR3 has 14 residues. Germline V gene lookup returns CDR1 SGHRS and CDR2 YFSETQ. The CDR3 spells CASTPDRDQETQYF. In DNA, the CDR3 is TGCGCCAGCACTCCCGACAGGGACCAAGAGACCCAGTACTTC.

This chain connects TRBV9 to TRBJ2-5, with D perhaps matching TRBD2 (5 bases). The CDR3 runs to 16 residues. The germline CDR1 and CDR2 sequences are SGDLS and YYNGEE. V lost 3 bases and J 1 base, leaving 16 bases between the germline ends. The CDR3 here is CASSAGGGVGQETQYF. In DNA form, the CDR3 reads TGTGCCAGCAGCGCCGGAGGTGGGGTTGGCCAAGAGACCCAGTACTTC.

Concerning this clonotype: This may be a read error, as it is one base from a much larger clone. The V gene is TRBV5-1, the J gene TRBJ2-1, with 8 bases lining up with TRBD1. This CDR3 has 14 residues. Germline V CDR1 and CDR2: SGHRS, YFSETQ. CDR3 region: CDSSLTGEYNEQFF. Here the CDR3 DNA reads TGCGACAGCAGCTTGACAGGGGAGTATAATGAGCAGTTCTTC.

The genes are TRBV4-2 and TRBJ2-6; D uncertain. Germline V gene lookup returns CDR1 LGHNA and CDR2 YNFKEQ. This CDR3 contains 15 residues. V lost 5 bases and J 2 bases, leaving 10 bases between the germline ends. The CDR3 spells CASSKDLTGANVLTF. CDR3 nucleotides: TGTGCCAGCAGCAAGGACCTCACTGGGGCCAACGTCCTGACTTTC.

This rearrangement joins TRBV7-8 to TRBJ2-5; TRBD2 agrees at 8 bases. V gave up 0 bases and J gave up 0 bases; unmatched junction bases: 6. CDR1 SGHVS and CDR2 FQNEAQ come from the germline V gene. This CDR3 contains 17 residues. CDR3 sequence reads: CASSLAVSGAYQETQYF. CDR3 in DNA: TGTGCCAGCAGCTTAGCCGTTAGCGGGGCTTACCAAGAGACCCAGTACTTC.

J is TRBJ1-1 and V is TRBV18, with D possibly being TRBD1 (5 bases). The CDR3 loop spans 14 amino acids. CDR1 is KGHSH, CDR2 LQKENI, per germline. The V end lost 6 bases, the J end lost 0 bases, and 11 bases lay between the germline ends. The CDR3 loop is CASSDGTVNTEAFF. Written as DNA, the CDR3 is TGTGCCAGCTCGGACGGGACCGTGAACACTGAAGCTTTCTTT. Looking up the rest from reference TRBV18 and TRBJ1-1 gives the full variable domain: NAGVMQNPRHLVRRRGQEARLRCSPMKGHSHVYWYRQLPEEGLKFMVYLQKENIIDESGMPKERFSAEFPKEGPSILRIQQVVRGDSAAYFCASSDGTVNTEAFFGQGTRLTVV.

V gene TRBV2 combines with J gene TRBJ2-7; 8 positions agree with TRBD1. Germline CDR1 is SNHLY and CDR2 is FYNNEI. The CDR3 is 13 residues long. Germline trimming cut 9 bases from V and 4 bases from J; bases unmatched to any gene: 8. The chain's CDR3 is CASTDRVRYEQYF. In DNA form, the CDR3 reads TGTGCCAGTACGGACAGGGTTCGGTACGAGCAGTACTTC.

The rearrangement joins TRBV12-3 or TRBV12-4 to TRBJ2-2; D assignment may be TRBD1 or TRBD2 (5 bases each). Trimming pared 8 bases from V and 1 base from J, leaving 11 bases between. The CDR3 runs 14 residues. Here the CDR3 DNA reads TGTGCCAGCGGGGGACCGCTGAACACCGGGGAGCTGTTTTTT. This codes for CASGGPLNTGELFF.

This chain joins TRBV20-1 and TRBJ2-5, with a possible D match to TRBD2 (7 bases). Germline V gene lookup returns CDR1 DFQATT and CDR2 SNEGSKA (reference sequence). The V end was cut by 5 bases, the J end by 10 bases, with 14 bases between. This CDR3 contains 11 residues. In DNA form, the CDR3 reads TGCAGTGCTCTTGGACTAGGGGGCCAGTACTTC. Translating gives CSALGLGGQYF.

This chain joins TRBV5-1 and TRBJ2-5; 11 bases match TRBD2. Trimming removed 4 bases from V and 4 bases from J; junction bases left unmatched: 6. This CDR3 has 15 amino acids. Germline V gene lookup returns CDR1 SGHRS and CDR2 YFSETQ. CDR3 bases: TGCGCCAGCAGCCTTAGCGGGGGGGCCGGAGAGACCCAGTACTTC. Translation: CASSLSGGAGETQYF.

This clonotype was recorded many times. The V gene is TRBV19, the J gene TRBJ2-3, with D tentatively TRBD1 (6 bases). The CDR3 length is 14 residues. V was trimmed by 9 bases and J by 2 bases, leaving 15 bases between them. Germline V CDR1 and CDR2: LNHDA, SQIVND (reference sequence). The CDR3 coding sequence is TGTGCCAGCCGACAGGAGCACGCCACAGATACGCAGTATTTT. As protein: CASRQEHATDTQYF. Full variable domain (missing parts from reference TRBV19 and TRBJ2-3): DGGITQSPKYLFRKEGQNVTLSCEQNLNHDAMYWYRQDPGQGLRLIYYSQIVNDFQKGDIAEGYSVSREKKESFPLTVTSAQKNPTAFYLCASRQEHATDTQYFGPGTRLTVL.

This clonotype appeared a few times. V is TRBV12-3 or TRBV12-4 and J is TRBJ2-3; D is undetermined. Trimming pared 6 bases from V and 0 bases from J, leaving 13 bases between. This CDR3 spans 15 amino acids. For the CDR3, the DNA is TGTGCCAGCAGCCGAGACCTTCCGAGCACAGATACGCAGTATTTT. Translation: CASSRDLPSTDTQYF.

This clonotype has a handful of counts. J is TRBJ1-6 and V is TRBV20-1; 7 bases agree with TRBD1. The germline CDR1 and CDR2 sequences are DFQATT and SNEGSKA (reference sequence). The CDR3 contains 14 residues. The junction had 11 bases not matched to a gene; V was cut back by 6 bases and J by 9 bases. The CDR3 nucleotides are TGCAGTGCCCGACGACAGGGTCCAGGTTCACCCCTCCACTTT. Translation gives CSARRQGPGSPLHF.